This T cell receptor beta chain is drawn from a study of blood T cell repertoires in COVID-19. There are 14 residues in the CDR3. Germline lookup yields CDR1 LGHNA and CDR2 YNFKEQ. Trimming removed 0 bases at V and 8 bases at J, with 13 bases between. Generated by immunoSEQ multiplex PCR, the TCRdb table keeps only in-frame clones and is missing some. The data hold about 360,000 clones, with around 87% observed a single time. This TCR was sampled from a young man who had recovered from COVID-19. The sample taken for sequencing was PBMCs or T cells enriched from blood (not recorded which). The rearrangement links TRBV4-2 to TRBJ1-2, with TRBD1 as a possible D gene (6 bases). The CDR3 DNA sequence: TGTGCCAGCAGCCAAGATTTGGGGGCACAAGGCTACACCTTC. Translation gives CASSQDLGAQGYTF.